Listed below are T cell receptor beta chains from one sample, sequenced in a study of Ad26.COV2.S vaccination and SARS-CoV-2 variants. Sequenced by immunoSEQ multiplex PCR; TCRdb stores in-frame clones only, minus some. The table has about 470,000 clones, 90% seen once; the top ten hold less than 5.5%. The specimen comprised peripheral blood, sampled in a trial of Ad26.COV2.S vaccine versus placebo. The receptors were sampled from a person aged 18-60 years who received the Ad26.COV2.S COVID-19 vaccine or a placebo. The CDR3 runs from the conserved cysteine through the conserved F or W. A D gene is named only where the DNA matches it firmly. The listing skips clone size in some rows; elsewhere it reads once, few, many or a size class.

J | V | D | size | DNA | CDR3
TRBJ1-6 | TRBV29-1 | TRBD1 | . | TGCAGCCAAAAGGAGGACAGGTTTAGCTCCTATAATTCACCCCTCCACTTT | CSQKEDRFSSYNSPLHF
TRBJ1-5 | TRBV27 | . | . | TGTGCCAGCAGTTTGTCGGTAAATCAGCCCCAGCATTTT | CASSLSVNQPQHF
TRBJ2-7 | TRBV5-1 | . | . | TGCGCCAGCAGACCGAGACCACGGGCGGGCGAGCAGTACTTC | CASRPRPRAGEQYF
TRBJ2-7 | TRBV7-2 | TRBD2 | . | TGTGCCAGCAGCTTAGGGACTAGCGGAACTTACGAGCAGTACTTC | CASSLGTSGTYEQYF
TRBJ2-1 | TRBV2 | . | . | TGTGCCAGCAGGGAGCGGAGTAATACGGGCAATGAGCAGTTCTTC | CASRERSNTGNEQFF
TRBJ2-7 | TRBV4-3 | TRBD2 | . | TGCGCCAGCAGCCAAGATCGGGCGGGAGTATTATACGAGCAGTACTTC | CASSQDRAGVLYEQYF
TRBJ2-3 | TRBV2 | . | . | TGTGCCAGCAGTGAAACGGGAGTGAGCACAGATACGCAGTATTTT | CASSETGVSTDTQYF
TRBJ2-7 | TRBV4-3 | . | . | TGCGCCAGCAGCCAAGGGACGAACGAGCAGTACTTC | CASSQGTNEQYF
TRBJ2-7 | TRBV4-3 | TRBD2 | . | TGCGCCAGCAGCCAAGATGTTAGCGGGCTAACCTACGAGCAGTACTTC | CASSQDVSGLTYEQYF
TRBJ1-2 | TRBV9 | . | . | TGTGCCAGCAGCGCCAGGGTGGCGGACTATGGCTACACCTTC | CASSARVADYGYTF
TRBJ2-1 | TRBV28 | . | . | TGTGCCAGCAGTTTCCACGGGGGTCCGGGGAATGAGCAGTTCTTC | CASSFHGGPGNEQFF
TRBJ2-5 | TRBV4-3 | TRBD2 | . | TGCGCCAGCAGCCAAGTAGCGGGAGGGGGAGAGACCCAGTACTTC | CASSQVAGGGETQYF
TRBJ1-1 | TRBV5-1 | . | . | TGCGCCAGCAGCTTGGTTACCCAATTGAACACTGAAGCTTTCTTT | CASSLVTQLNTEAFF
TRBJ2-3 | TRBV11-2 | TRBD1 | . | TGTGCCAGCAGCTTATGGGGGACAGGGAGCACAGATACGCAGTATTTT | CASSLWGTGSTDTQYF
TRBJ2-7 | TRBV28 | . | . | TGTGCCAGTTCACCCACTATCTACTACGAGCAGTACTTC | CASSPTIYYEQYF
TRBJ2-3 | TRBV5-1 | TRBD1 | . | TGCGCCAGCAGCTTCCGGGACAGGGGCACAGATACGCAGTATTTT | CASSFRDRGTDTQYF
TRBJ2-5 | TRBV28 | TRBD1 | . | TGTGCCAGCAGTTTTCAAGGGGGCAGAGAGACCCAGTACTTC | CASSFQGGRETQYF
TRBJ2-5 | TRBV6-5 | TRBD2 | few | TGTGCCAGCGGACTAGCGGGAGTCCCAGAGACCCAGTACTTC | CASGLAGVPETQYF
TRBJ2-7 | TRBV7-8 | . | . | TGTGCCAGCAGCTTTTTAGTGGGCAACTACGAGCAGTACTTC | CASSFLVGNYEQYF
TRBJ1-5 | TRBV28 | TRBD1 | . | TGTGCCAGCAGTTCAACCAGGGGGCGTTTTCAACAGCCCCAGCATTTT | CASSSTRGRFQQPQHF
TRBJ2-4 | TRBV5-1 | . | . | TGCGCCAGCAGCTTGGTAGGAGGGGGAAACATTCAGTACTTC | CASSLVGGGNIQYF
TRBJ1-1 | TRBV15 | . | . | TGTGCCACCAGCAGAGATGGTAGGGCCGGGGGTTTCTTT | CATSRDGRAGGFF
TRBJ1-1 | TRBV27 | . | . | TGTGCCAGCAGTTGGGGGGCGAACACTGAAGCTTTCTTT | CASSWGANTEAFF
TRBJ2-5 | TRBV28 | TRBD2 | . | TGTGCCAGCAGTGCTCTAGCGGGAGGCCAAGAGACCCAGTACTTC | CASSALAGGQETQYF
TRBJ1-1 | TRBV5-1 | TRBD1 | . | TGCGCCAGCAGCGAGGGGACAGGACCAGAAGCTTTCTTT | CASSEGTGPEAFF
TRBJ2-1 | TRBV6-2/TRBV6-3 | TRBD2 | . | TGTGCCAGCAGTTCCCTGGTAAGCGGGAGAAGGGATGAGCAGTTCTTC | CASSSLVSGRRDEQFF
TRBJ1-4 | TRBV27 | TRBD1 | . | TGTGCCAGCAGTATACAGGGGGCTAATGAAAAACTGTTTTTT | CASSIQGANEKLFF
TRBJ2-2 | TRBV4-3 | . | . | TGCACCAGCAGCCAAGACCGGTCCAGGGTAGTGACCGGGGAGCTGTTTTTT | CTSSQDRSRVVTGELFF
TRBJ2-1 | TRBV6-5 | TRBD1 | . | TGTGCCAGCAGGGGACAGGGGGCGAGTAGCAATGAGCAGTTCTTC | CASRGQGASSNEQFF
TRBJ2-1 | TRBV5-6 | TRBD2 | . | TGTGCCAGCAGCTTGGGGAGCGGGAGCTCCTACAATGAGCAGTTCTTC | CASSLGSGSSYNEQFF
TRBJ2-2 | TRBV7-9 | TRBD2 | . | TGTGCCAGCAGCTTAACTAGCGGGAGGGCCCACACCGGGGAGCTGTTTTTT | CASSLTSGRAHTGELFF
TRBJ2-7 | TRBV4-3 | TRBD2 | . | TGCGCCAGCAGCCAAGATTTAGGACTAGCGGTCGAGCAGTACTTC | CASSQDLGLAVEQYF
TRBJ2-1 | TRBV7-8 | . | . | TGTGCCAGCAGCTTAAGCGGTAAGCAGTTCTTC | CASSLSGKQFF
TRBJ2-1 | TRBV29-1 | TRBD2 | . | TGCAGCGTTGGGGCGGGAGCTTACAATGAGCAGTTCTTC | CSVGAGAYNEQFF
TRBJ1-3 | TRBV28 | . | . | TGTGCCAGCAGCAGGGCCAGCTCTGGAAACACCATATATTTT | CASSRASSGNTIYF
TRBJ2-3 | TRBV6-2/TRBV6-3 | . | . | TGTGCCAGCAGTTACGTTGGGACGCAGTATTTT | CASSYVGTQYF
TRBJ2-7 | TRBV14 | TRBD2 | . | TGTGCCAGCAGCCACCCTTTAGCGGGAGTCTACGAGCAGTACTTC | CASSHPLAGVYEQYF
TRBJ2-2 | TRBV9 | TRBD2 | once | TGTGCCAGCAGCGTAGGAGATAGCGGGAGGGCCGGTGGGGAGCTGTTTTTT | CASSVGDSGRAGGELFF
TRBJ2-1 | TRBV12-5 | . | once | TGTGCTAGTGGTTTGGACAGGGTAAATGAGCAGTTCTTC | CASGLDRVNEQFF
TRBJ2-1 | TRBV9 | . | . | TGTGCCAGCAGCGCTGGGACAAACTTCTACAATGAGCAGTTCTTC | CASSAGTNFYNEQFF
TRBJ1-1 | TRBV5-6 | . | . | TGTGCCAGCAGCTTTCAAGTGAACACTGAAGCTTTCTTT | CASSFQVNTEAFF
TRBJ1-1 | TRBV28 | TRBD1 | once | TGTGCCAGCAGGGAGAGAAGCGGACAGGGTGGTAGGACTGAAGCTTTCTTT | CASRERSGQGGRTEAFF
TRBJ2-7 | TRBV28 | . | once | TGTGCCAGCAGTCCCGGGGTAGGGGGCTACGAGCAGTACTTC | CASSPGVGGYEQYF
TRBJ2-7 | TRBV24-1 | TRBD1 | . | TGTGCCACCAGTGAGGGACAGGGTACGGACGAGCAGTACTTC | CATSEGQGTDEQYF
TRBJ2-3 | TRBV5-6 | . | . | TGTGCCAGCAGCTTAAAGGCTCGCACAGATACGCAGTATTTT | CASSLKARTDTQYF
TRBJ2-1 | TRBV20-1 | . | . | TGCAGTGCTCCTAGGGCCAATGAGCAGTTCTTC | CSAPRANEQFF
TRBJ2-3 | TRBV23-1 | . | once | TGCGCCAGCGGGAACGGGGCAGATACGCAGTATTTT | CASGNGADTQYF
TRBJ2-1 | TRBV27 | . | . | TGTGCCAGCAGTTTACGGCATAGCTCCTACAATGAGCAGTTCTTC | CASSLRHSSYNEQFF
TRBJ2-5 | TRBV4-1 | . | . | TGCGCCAGCAGCCTAGGACAGTTCCAAGAGACCCAGTACTTC | CASSLGQFQETQYF
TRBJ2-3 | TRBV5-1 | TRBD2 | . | TGCGCCAGCAGCCCCGGACTAGCGGGAGGGCCGTTCGGAGATACGCAGTATTTT | CASSPGLAGGPFGDTQYF
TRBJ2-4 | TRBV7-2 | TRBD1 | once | TGTGCCAGCAGCTTAGTGGCGACAGGGGGCGCGGCCAAAAACATTCAGTACTTC | CASSLVATGGAAKNIQYF
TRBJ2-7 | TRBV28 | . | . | TGTGCCAGCAGCCGCGTAGGAACCTACGAGCAGTACTTC | CASSRVGTYEQYF
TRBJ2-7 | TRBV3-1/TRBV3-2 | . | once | TGTGCCAGCAGCCAAGGTAGCGTCTCCTACGAGCAGTACTTC | CASSQGSVSYEQYF
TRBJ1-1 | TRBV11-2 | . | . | TGTGCCAGCAGCTTGAGGGCTGAAGCTTTCTTT | CASSLRAEAFF